The source of this T cell receptor (beta chain) is a study of T cells after yellow fever vaccination. Study overall: Sorting on CD3, CD45RA, CCR7 and CD95 yielded EM, EMRA, CM and Tscm memory subsets. Findings and limits, study-wide: After the booster, roughly 96% of CD4 and about 90% of CD8 primary-response clones were re-detected.

The table lists this clonotype with many counts. Synthesis of TCR cDNA relied on 5'RACE template switching, which attached a universal primer site and UMIs. TCRdb reprocessed the 5' RACE reads with MiXCR, giving one entry per CDR3 protein. The data contain about 25,000 distinct CDR3 sequences, 3.4% of them seen just once; the ten biggest clones take up around 0.98%. V was cut by 6 bases and J by 4 bases, with 14 bases left in between. The CDR3 spans 13 residues. Germline values: CDR1 DFQATT, CDR2 SNEGSKA (reference sequence). This TCR was sampled from a man younger than 30 who received the YFV17D yellow fever vaccine. V usage is TRBV20-1 and J usage is TRBJ2-3; the D gene is possibly TRBD2 (5 bases). The starting material was PBMCs, either bulk or a sorted T-cell subset (CD4+, CD8+, memory, or dextramer-sorted; not recorded which), obtained about 49 days after the first yellow fever vaccination. The DNA of the CDR3 is TGCAGTGCCCGCCTAGCTGCAGCAGATACGCAGTATTTT. Translating gives CSARLAAADTQYF.